The T cell receptor beta chain described here comes from a study of blood T cell repertoires in COVID-19. Study processing details: Amplifying reference gene primers gave estimates of nucleated cell counts. Data came from immunoSEQ multiplex PCR; TCRdb stores just in-frame clones and leaves some out. Clonal size and the V and J genes are those of that table, whereas D and trimming came from the DNA. The sample gives 99,000 or so clones, 65% to 80% of which show up once; 15% to 20% is in the top ten. Germline lookup yields CDR1 SGHNT and CDR2 YENEEA. Trimming removed 6 bases from V and 5 bases from J; junction bases left unmatched: 5. CDR3 length equals 14 residues.

The chain carries TRBV11-3 and TRBJ2-1, with 9 bases matching TRBD2. The sequence derives from a woman in her 70s with acute or convalescent COVID-19. The material sequenced was peripheral blood. The CDR3 sequence is CASSGGGANNEQFF. DNA for the CDR3: TGTGCCAGCAGTGGCGGGGGGGCGAACAATGAGCAGTTCTTC.